A selection of T cell receptor beta chains follows, all from one sample in a study of OX40 agonist ivuxolimab in advanced cancers. Generated by immunoSEQ multiplex PCR, the TCRdb table keeps only in-frame clones and is missing some. The table records roughly 61,000 clones, just under 90% of them present only once. Here the sequenced sample was CD4+ or CD8+ T cells sorted from blood, taken in a trial of the OX40 agonist ivuxolimab. Source of these receptors: an adult with an advanced solid tumor such as melanoma, head and neck, liver or kidney cancer. Each CDR3 is given with its conserved first and last residue. A D gene is named only where the DNA matches it firmly. Clone size, where shown, is once, few, many, or a class for clones that have expanded.

len | j_gene | abundance | d_gene | v_gene | CDR3aa | CDR3nt
16 | TRBJ1-3 | NA | NA | TRBV28 | CASSPGHSYSGNTIYF | TGTGCCAGCAGTCCGGGACATAGCTACTCTGGAAACACCATATATTTT
17 | TRBJ1-3 | NA | NA | TRBV19 | CASSRIGGSSSGNTIYF | TGTGCCAGTTCCCGAATCGGGGGGTCTAGCTCTGGAAACACCATATATTTT
18 | TRBJ2-1 | NA | TRBD2 | TRBV5-1 | CASSLAPGGTSGENEQFF | TGCGCCAGCAGCTTGGCCCCGGGAGGGACTAGCGGAGAAAATGAGCAGTTCTTC
13 | TRBJ1-1 | NA | NA | TRBV19 | CATSDGRYTEAFF | TGTGCCACCAGCGACGGGCGCTACACTGAAGCTTTCTTT
17 | TRBJ1-3 | NA | TRBD1 | TRBV18 | CASSPRADRGGRNTIYF | TGTGCCAGCTCACCACGAGCGGACAGGGGCGGGCGGAACACCATATATTTT
14 | TRBJ2-2 | NA | NA | TRBV6-6 | CATALGGNTGELFF | TGTGCCACCGCTCTCGGGGGGAACACCGGGGAGCTGTTTTTT
12 | TRBJ1-6 | NA | NA | TRBV30 | CARAGGNSPLHF | TGTGCCCGGGCGGGCGGCAATTCACCCCTCCACTTT
16 | TRBJ2-3 | NA | TRBD1 | TRBV7-2 | CASSATDRGFYDTQYF | TGTGCCAGCAGCGCCACGGACAGGGGATTTTATGATACGCAGTATTTT
13 | TRBJ2-4 | NA | NA | TRBV10-3 | CAISENPGYIQYF | TGTGCCATCAGCGAAAATCCGGGGTACATTCAGTACTTC
13 | TRBJ1-5 | NA | TRBD1 | TRBV19 | CASRYRGNQPQHF | TGTGCCAGTAGGTACAGGGGGAATCAGCCCCAGCATTTT
14 | TRBJ2-7 | NA | NA | TRBV29-1 | CSVETGPSSYEQYF | TGCAGCGTTGAAACGGGTCCGAGCTCCTACGAGCAGTACTTC
12 | TRBJ1-2 | NA | NA | TRBV28 | CATRTNINGYTF | TGTGCCACACGGACAAATATAAATGGCTACACCTTC
13 | TRBJ1-5 | NA | NA | TRBV30 | CAWSVGSNQPQHF | TGTGCCTGGAGTGTAGGGAGTAATCAGCCCCAGCATTTT
16 | TRBJ2-1 | NA | TRBD2 | TRBV9 | CASSPLAGNTGDEQFF | TGTGCCAGCAGCCCCCTAGCGGGAAATACGGGGGATGAGCAGTTCTTC
14 | TRBJ1-3 | NA | NA | TRBV5-1 | CASRAGSSGNTIYF | TGCGCCAGCAGGGCAGGGAGCTCTGGAAACACCATATATTTT
14 | TRBJ2-2 | NA | NA | TRBV28 | CASSRGSNTGELFF | TGTGCCAGCAGCCGGGGGTCGAACACCGGGGAGCTGTTTTTT
15 | TRBJ1-1 | NA | NA | TRBV18 | CASSPSIDRNTEAFF | TGTGCCAGCTCACCTAGTATAGACAGGAACACTGAAGCTTTCTTT
13 | TRBJ1-1 | few | TRBD1 | TRBV7-9 | CASSPQGDTEAFF | TGTGCCAGCAGCCCCCAGGGGGACACTGAAGCTTTCTTT
19 | TRBJ2-6 | NA | TRBD2 | TRBV19 | CASRTRTSGGATGANVLTF | TGTGCCAGTAGGACCAGGACTAGCGGGGGGGCCACTGGGGCCAACGTCCTGACTTTC
15 | TRBJ2-2 | NA | TRBD1 | TRBV7-8 | CASSLSQGAVGELFF | TGTGCCAGCAGCTTATCCCAGGGGGCAGTCGGGGAGCTGTTTTTT
16 | TRBJ1-2 | NA | NA | TRBV11-2 | CASSLVPQGPNYGYTF | TGTGCCAGCAGCTTAGTCCCTCAGGGGCCGAACTATGGCTACACCTTC
15 | TRBJ2-1 | NA | NA | TRBV6-1 | CASSEALAGHNEQFF | TGTGCCAGCAGTGAAGCGCTTGCAGGACACAATGAGCAGTTCTTC
15 | TRBJ1-1 | NA | NA | TRBV18 | CASSPPTNKGTEAFF | TGTGCCAGCTCACCACCGACAAACAAGGGAACTGAAGCTTTCTTT
13 | TRBJ2-7 | NA | NA | TRBV4-2 | CASSQVSGAEQYF | TGTGCCAGCAGCCAGGTTAGTGGGGCCGAGCAGTACTTC
13 | TRBJ2-5 | NA | NA | TRBV5-1 | CASSLDLEETQYF | TGCGCCAGCAGCTTGGATCTTGAGGAGACCCAGTACTTC
13 | TRBJ1-1 | few | NA | TRBV7-3 | CASSLVSGTEAFF | TGTGCCAGCAGCTTAGTCTCTGGAACTGAAGCTTTCTTT
15 | TRBJ2-2 | NA | NA | TRBV7-2 | CASSLGEFSTGELFF | TGTGCCAGCAGCTTAGGGGAGTTCTCCACCGGGGAGCTGTTTTTT
13 | TRBJ2-1 | NA | NA | TRBV5-6 | CASSLQTANEQFF | TGTGCCAGCAGCTTACAAACAGCGAATGAGCAGTTCTTC
14 | TRBJ1-6 | NA | TRBD1 | TRBV28 | CASSPGTGNSPLHF | TGTGCCAGCAGTCCCGGGACAGGGAATTCACCCCTCCACTTT
12 | TRBJ2-3 | NA | NA | TRBV29-1 | CSGIGDTDTQYF | TGCAGCGGGATAGGAGACACAGATACGCAGTATTTT
17 | TRBJ1-6 | NA | NA | TRBV28 | CASSPSRGNRENSPLHF | TGTGCCAGCAGTCCTAGTAGGGGAAACAGGGAAAATTCACCCCTCCACTTT
15 | TRBJ2-2 | NA | TRBD2 | TRBV25-1 | CASARAGYNTGELFF | TGTGCCAGCGCCCGAGCGGGGTACAACACCGGGGAGCTGTTTTTT
14 | TRBJ2-3 | NA | NA | TRBV6-5 | CASSGSGRTDTQYF | TGTGCCAGCAGTGGGTCAGGGAGGACAGATACGCAGTATTTT
14 | TRBJ1-5 | NA | NA | TRBV2 | CASRVSRSNQPQHF | TGTGCCAGCAGGGTCTCCCGGAGCAATCAGCCCCAGCATTTT
17 | TRBJ2-2 | once | NA | TRBV7-6 | CASSLSGLQGNTGELFF | TGTGCCAGCAGCTTATCGGGGTTACAGGGAAACACCGGGGAGCTGTTTTTT
14 | TRBJ2-7 | NA | TRBD1 | TRBV5-1 | CASSLEGQAYEQYF | TGCGCCAGCAGCTTGGAAGGACAGGCCTACGAGCAGTACTTC
13 | TRBJ2-2 | NA | NA | TRBV19 | CASIKVPTGELFF | TGTGCCAGTATCAAGGTTCCCACCGGGGAGCTGTTTTTT
10 | TRBJ2-1 | NA | NA | TRBV20-1 | CSPRLNEQFF | TGCAGCCCCCGCCTCAATGAGCAGTTCTTC
16 | TRBJ2-7 | once | NA | TRBV7-6 | CASSLAWGDRRYEQYF | TGTGCCAGCAGCTTAGCATGGGGAGACAGGAGATACGAGCAGTACTTC
18 | TRBJ1-3 | NA | NA | TRBV4-3 | CASSQDLRRNHSGNTIYF | TGCGCCAGCAGCCAAGATCTGCGGCGGAACCACTCTGGAAACACCATATATTTT
13 | TRBJ1-3 | once | NA | TRBV30 | CAWSMSFGNTIYF | TGTGCCTGGAGTATGTCATTTGGAAACACCATATATTTT
11 | TRBJ2-5 | NA | NA | TRBV6-1 | CASSSQETQYF | TGTGCCAGCAGTAGTCAAGAGACCCAGTACTTC